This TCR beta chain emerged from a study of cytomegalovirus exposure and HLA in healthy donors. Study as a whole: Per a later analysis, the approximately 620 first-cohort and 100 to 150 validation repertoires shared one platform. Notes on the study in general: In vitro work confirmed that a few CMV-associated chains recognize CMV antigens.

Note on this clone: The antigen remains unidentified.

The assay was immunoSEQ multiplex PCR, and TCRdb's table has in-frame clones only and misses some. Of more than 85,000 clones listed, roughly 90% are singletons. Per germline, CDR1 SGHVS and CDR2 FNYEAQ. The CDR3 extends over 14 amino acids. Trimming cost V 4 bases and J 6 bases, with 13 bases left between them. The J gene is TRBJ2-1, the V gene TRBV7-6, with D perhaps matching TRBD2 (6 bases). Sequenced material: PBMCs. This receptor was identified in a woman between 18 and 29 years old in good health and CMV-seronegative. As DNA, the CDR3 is TGTGCCAGCAGCTCGGGACTCGGGGGCAATGAGCAGTTCTTC. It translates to CASSSGLGGNEQFF.